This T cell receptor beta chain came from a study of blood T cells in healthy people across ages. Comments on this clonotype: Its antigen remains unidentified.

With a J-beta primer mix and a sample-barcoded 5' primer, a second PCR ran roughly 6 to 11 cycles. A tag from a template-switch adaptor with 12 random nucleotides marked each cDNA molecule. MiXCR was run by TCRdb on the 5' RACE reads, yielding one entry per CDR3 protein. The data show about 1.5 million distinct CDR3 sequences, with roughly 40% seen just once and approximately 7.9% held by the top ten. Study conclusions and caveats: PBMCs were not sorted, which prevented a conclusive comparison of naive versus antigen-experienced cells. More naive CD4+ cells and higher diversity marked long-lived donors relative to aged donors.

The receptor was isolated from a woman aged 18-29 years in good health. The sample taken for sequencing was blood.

The CDR3 sequence: CASNRRGHETQYF. The CDR3 DNA sequence: TGTGCCAGCAATCGACGGGGCCACGAGACCCAGTACTTC. This chain uses TRBV12-3 or TRBV12-4 with TRBJ2-5; D possibly uses TRBD1 or TRBD2 (5 bases each). Trimming shortened V by 7 bases and J by 5 bases, and 14 bases separated the two germline ends. The CDR3 totals 13 residues.